Included here is one TCR beta chain sequence, with context. The clone's antigen remains unknown. No per-base quality is available; no much larger clone lies one base away. The data derive from a study of graft-versus-host responses after intestinal transplantation (dated by TCRdb to 2020 to 2022). Regarding the complete study: The transplants that recipients received were multivisceral, liver-intestinal, or isolated intestinal. Every recipient was given anti-thymocyte globulin induction, then maintenance tacrolimus and steroids for roughly 3 years. Bulk TCR-beta CDR3 sequencing was used to track graft-versus-host and host-versus-graft alloreactive T cell clones in the graft, circulation and bone marrow after intestinal transplantation. Alloreactive clones were identified by sequencing pre-transplant mixed lymphocyte reaction products and comparing these products with unstimulated pre-transplant donor and recipient T cells. The cohort enrolled under 25 intestinal transplant recipients including one retransplant, and 3 patients lacking pretransplant specimens were excluded. Donor T cell macrochimerism was defined as a peak of at least 4% donor T cells among recipient peripheral blood mononuclear cells. Samples from a few later patients were sequenced in-house on an Illumina MiSeq with MiXCR processing rather than by the commercial service.

General study outcomes and caveats: In patients with donor T cell macrochimerism, the allografts had high GvH to HvG T cell clonal ratios. Conclusions were limited by the relatively low number and heterogeneity of intestinal transplant patients. Peak levels of circulating GvH clones were associated with declines in HvG clones early after transplant. GvH clones were found in recipient bone marrow, and some of the GvH clones appeared earlier in ileal mucosa or blood, which is consistent with an intestinal mucosal origin.

Sequences KGHSH (CDR1) and LQKENI (CDR2) are obtained from the germline V gene. The V and J ends are trimmed by 2 bases and 0 bases, leaving 10 bases between them. Reading from cysteine to phenylalanine, the CDR3 counts 15 amino acids. Of the read, only the CDR3 DNA is kept; its 45 bases are in frame from base 1. Library preparation employed the immunoSEQ multiplex PCR assay. High-throughput TCR-beta CDR3 sequencing of genomic DNA from most patients was performed by Adaptive Biotechnologies. The study's own analysis went as follows. TCR sequencing data for over 15 patients were retrieved from Adaptive's ImmunoSEQ software; a few other patients were processed with MiXCR and VDJtools. CDR3 nucleotide sequences shared between donor and recipient were removed because their origin could not be assigned. To count as alloreactive, a clone needed at least 2-fold expansion over unstimulated cells and a minimum CFSE-low frequency of 0.002% (template counts) or 0.001% (read counts). Clones detected in sequenced pre-transplant spleen, lymph node, or MLR CFSE-low populations of the donor or recipient were defined as mappable. Cumulative frequency of alloreactive clones was calculated as a percentage of all sequences weighted by copy number. Sourced from immuneACCESS, this table was stored by TCRdb with only in-frame sequences that have V and J called. A share of the clones is absent; for the studies checked, an unresolved V gene accounts for under half, and the remainder has no known explanation. V and J calls plus clone size are reproduced from that table; the DNA served to infer D and trimming. This sample lists 35,000 to 40,000 clones; around 90% were detected once. The top ten hold more than 15% of the sample.

Intraepithelial and lamina propria lymphocytes were isolated from graft specimens using dithiothreitol, EDTA incubations and collagenase D digestion. Bulk TCR-beta sequencing was performed on serial intestinal graft biopsy specimens collected as late as 600 days after transplant. This chain is built from TRBV18 and TRBJ1-1; no confident D gene assignment can be made. The sequence was obtained from a human patient who received an intestinal transplant, so some T cells may come from the graft donor. The source was ileum tissue, collected around 190 days after intestinal transplant. Here the CDR3 is given as CASSPVSQLNTEAFF. The sequenced DNA is TGTGCCAGCTCACCAGTCTCACAGTTGAACACTGAAGCTTTCTTT.